The clone carrying this TCR beta chain occurred a few times. What it binds is not known. Trimming stripped 0 bases from V and 15 bases from J, with 19 bases between. The CDR3 has 14 residues. Germline V gene sequence: CDR1 SGHRS, CDR2 YFSETQ. The sample is drawn from a study of response to subunit inactivated influenza vaccine. The study, taken as a whole, reports: Each seasonal influenza vaccination recruits few new T cells, the authors suggested.

TCRdb reprocessed the RT-PCR reads via MiXCR and lists one record per CDR3 protein. The sample has 500,000 to 600,000 distinct CDR3 sequences, roughly 13% seen once. The material was PBMCs from blood, obtained more than 35 days after vaccination. The chain recombines TRBV5-1 with TRBJ2-1; tentative D call: TRBD2 (5 bases). The source is a man aged 45-65 years who received an inactivated influenza vaccine. The CDR3 DNA sequence: TGCGCCAGCAGCTTGGCGTCAGGAGGCCTGGGCGTGTTCTTC. Amino acids: CASSLASGGLGVFF.